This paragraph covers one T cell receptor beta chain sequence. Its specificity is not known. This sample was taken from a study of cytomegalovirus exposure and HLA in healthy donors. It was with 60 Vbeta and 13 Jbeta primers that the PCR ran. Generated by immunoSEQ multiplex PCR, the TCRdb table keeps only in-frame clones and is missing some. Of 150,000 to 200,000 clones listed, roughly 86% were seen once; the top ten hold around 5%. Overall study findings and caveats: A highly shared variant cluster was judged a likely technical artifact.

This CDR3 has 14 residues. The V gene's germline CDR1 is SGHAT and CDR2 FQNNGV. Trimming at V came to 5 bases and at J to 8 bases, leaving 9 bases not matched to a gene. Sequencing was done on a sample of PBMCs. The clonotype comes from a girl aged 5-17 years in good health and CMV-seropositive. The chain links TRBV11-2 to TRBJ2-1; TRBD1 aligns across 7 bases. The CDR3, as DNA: TGTGCCAGCAGCCCCAGACAGGGAAATCATGAGCAGTTCTTC. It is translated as CASSPRQGNHEQFF.